This is a list of T cell receptor beta chains from one sample in a study of blood T cell repertoires in COVID-19. Assay used: immunoSEQ multiplex PCR; TCRdb lists only in-frame clones, some missing. This sample has about 68,000 clones, with over 75% found just once. The sequenced material came from peripheral blood. The origin of the receptors is a man aged 50 or older with acute or convalescent COVID-19. The CDR3 runs from the conserved cysteine through the conserved F or W. Each record gives: V gene, J gene, CDR3 protein.

V gene: TRBV7-2
J gene: TRBJ2-3
CDR3 protein: CASSLEGQGGDTQYF

V gene: TRBV5-1
J gene: TRBJ2-5
CDR3 protein: CASSLGPPGGYQETQYF

V gene: TRBV5-4
J gene: TRBJ2-7
CDR3 protein: CASRISGTSGVEQYF

V gene: TRBV21-1
J gene: TRBJ1-2
CDR3 protein: CASSKENRGPYGYTF

V gene: TRBV5-6
J gene: TRBJ2-7
CDR3 protein: CASSGSGTTYEQYF

V gene: TRBV5-4
J gene: TRBJ1-2
CDR3 protein: CASSLGPFSNYGYTF

V gene: TRBV30
J gene: TRBJ2-2
CDR3 protein: CAWDDNAGELFF

V gene: TRBV19
J gene: TRBJ2-1
CDR3 protein: CASSNDYTNEQFF

V gene: TRBV5-5
J gene: TRBJ2-5
CDR3 protein: CASSWAGTVQETQYF

V gene: TRBV24-1
J gene: TRBJ2-2
CDR3 protein: CATSKQGNTGELFF

V gene: TRBV12-5
J gene: TRBJ2-5
CDR3 protein: CASGSTGTGEQETQYF

V gene: TRBV4-2
J gene: TRBJ2-4
CDR3 protein: CASSQDTSGGPKNIQYF

V gene: TRBV2
J gene: TRBJ1-1
CDR3 protein: CASSAPLRSDTEAFF

V gene: TRBV6-1
J gene: TRBJ2-5
CDR3 protein: CASSEPVSLGTQYF

V gene: TRBV19
J gene: TRBJ2-1
CDR3 protein: CASSLGGSYNEQFF

V gene: TRBV21-1
J gene: TRBJ1-6
CDR3 protein: CASSKGGQGGYLANSPLHF

V gene: TRBV19
J gene: TRBJ2-1
CDR3 protein: CASSTGLPTSPSSYNEQFF

V gene: TRBV24-1
J gene: TRBJ2-5
CDR3 protein: CATSDATSLETQYF

V gene: TRBV9
J gene: TRBJ2-1
CDR3 protein: CASSQSGGASNEQFF

V gene: TRBV10-2
J gene: TRBJ2-2
CDR3 protein: CASSDSSGYGTGELFF

V gene: TRBV18
J gene: TRBJ1-6
CDR3 protein: CASSVSGDDSPLHF

V gene: TRBV4-1
J gene: TRBJ2-3
CDR3 protein: CASSQHGTRTDTQYF

V gene: TRBV15
J gene: TRBJ1-2
CDR3 protein: CATSRLGTGNGYTF

V gene: TRBV15
J gene: TRBJ2-5
CDR3 protein: CATSRDFVTEETQYF

V gene: TRBV6-1
J gene: TRBJ2-3
CDR3 protein: CASSERPSGALSTDTQYF

V gene: TRBV12-5
J gene: TRBJ1-2
CDR3 protein: CASGLGLYGYTF

V gene: TRBV2
J gene: TRBJ2-3
CDR3 protein: CASMRVPTDTQYF

V gene: TRBV10-2
J gene: TRBJ2-2
CDR3 protein: CASSEASENTGELFF

V gene: TRBV27
J gene: TRBJ1-2
CDR3 protein: CASSRTGGGSYGYTF

V gene: TRBV24-1
J gene: TRBJ1-4
CDR3 protein: CATSDSGSSNEKLFF

V gene: TRBV3-1/TRBV3-2
J gene: TRBJ2-1
CDR3 protein: CASSRSESSYNEQFF

V gene: TRBV12-3/TRBV12-4
J gene: TRBJ1-5
CDR3 protein: CASSLGQQQPQHF

V gene: TRBV12-3/TRBV12-4
J gene: TRBJ2-2
CDR3 protein: CASSPYQPGELFF

V gene: TRBV5-1
J gene: TRBJ2-5
CDR3 protein: CASSCHEDRNVGETQYF

V gene: TRBV7-2
J gene: TRBJ2-3
CDR3 protein: CASSFARTGGPSTDTQYF

V gene: TRBV4-2
J gene: TRBJ2-3
CDR3 protein: CASSQAIAGVTDTQYF

V gene: TRBV11-2
J gene: TRBJ2-2
CDR3 protein: CASSLQGLAGSTGELFF

V gene: TRBV7-9
J gene: TRBJ2-2
CDR3 protein: CAGSRLRSGELFF

V gene: TRBV5-1
J gene: TRBJ2-2
CDR3 protein: CASSLGQGSTGELFF

V gene: TRBV10-2
J gene: TRBJ2-3
CDR3 protein: CATNPGTSTDTQYF

V gene: TRBV6-1
J gene: TRBJ1-5
CDR3 protein: CASSEIPILTYSNQPQHF

V gene: TRBV5-5
J gene: TRBJ2-7
CDR3 protein: CASSFDRLLHEQYF

V gene: TRBV25-1
J gene: TRBJ1-6
CDR3 protein: CASSELGYRNSPLHF